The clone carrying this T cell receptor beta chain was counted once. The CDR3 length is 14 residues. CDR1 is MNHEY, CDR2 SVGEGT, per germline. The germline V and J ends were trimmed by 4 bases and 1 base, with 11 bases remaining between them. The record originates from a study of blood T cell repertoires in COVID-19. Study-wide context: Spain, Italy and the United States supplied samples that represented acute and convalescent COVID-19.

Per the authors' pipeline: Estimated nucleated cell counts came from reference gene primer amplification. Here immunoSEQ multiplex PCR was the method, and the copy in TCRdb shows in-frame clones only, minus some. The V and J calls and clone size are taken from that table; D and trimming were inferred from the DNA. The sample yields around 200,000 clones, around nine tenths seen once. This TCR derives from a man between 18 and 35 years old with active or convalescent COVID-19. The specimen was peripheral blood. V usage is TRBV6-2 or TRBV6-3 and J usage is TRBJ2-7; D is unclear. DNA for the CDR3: TGTGCCAGCAGTTTATTAGCCCAATCCTACGAGCAGTACGTC. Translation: CASSLLAQSYEQYV.